The sequence of this T cell receptor beta chain was determined in a study of T-cell reconstitution after alpha-beta-depleted transplantation in children. The CDR3 spans 16 residues. Trimming removed 6 bases from V and 7 bases from J, with 21 bases in between. This clonotype was recorded many times. Unique molecular identifiers were incorporated into the prepared TCRbeta library. One entry per CDR3 protein results from TCRdb running MiXCR on the PCR reads. The sample gives 280,000 or so distinct CDR3 sequences, around a tenth of which show up once; about a quarter is in the top ten. The chain is built from TRBV12-3 or TRBV12-4 and TRBJ2-2, with D unresolved. The clonotype originates from a male patient aged 2 to 9 who had a stem cell transplant for chronic granulomatous disease, so the T cells may come from the graft donor. The input for sequencing was peripheral blood, taken 180 days after TCRalphabeta/CD19-depleted stem cell transplant. The CDR3: CASSRDGPAFYGELFF. DNA of the CDR3: TGTGCCAGCAGCCGCGACGGACCAGCCTTTTACGGGGAGCTGTTTTTT.